One and the same sample provided the 31 T cell receptor beta chains below, sequenced in a study of T cell responses to AZD1222 COVID-19 vaccine. Measured with immunoSEQ multiplex PCR; TCRdb has only the in-frame clones, and not every one. The sample records tens of thousands of clones, about 81% being singletons. Here the sequenced sample was peripheral blood, taken 28 days after the second AZD1222 dose. All receptors derive from an adult who received the AZD1222 COVID-19 vaccine.

The chain is built from TRBV7-2 and TRBJ1-3; D is unclear. There are 15 residues in the CDR3. The germline V gene has CDR1 SGHTA and CDR2 FQGNSA. Trimming cost V 5 bases and J 9 bases, with 20 bases left between them. The CDR3 bases are TGTGCCAGCAGCCCCCGTGGACCGACCTCGAGCACCATATATTTT. Its translation is CASSPRGPTSSTIYF.

The chain carries TRBV7-8 and TRBJ1-3; TRBD1 agrees at 8 bases. Losses at the gene ends were 2 bases for V and 4 bases for J; bases not matched to a gene: 13. CDR1 is SGHVS and CDR2 is FQNEAQ in the germline V gene. The CDR3 spans 18 residues. The CDR3 spells CASSLSIPQGAGGNTIYF. CDR3 nucleotide sequence: TGTGCCAGCAGCTTATCCATTCCGCAGGGGGCAGGAGGAAACACCATATATTTT.

CDR3 DNA sequence: TGTGCCAGCACCACAGGCGGGGGTGGAAACACCATATATTTT. Translating it yields CASTTGGGGNTIYF. The chain employs TRBV9 and TRBJ1-3, with a tentative D call TRBD1 (5 bases). The CDR3 contains 14 residues. The V and J ends lost 6 bases and 3 bases respectively, with 13 bases between them. Germline V gene sequence: CDR1 SGDLS, CDR2 YYNGEE.

This clone has just a few counts. The chain combines TRBV9 with TRBJ1-1; weak D call: TRBD1 (6 bases). This CDR3 comprises 16 residues. Germline assignment: CDR1 SGDLS and CDR2 YYNGEE. Trimming took off 0 bases at V and 3 bases at J, with 15 bases between the two ends. The DNA for the CDR3 is TGTGCCAGCAGCGTAGGATGGGACATAAGATACACTGAAGCTTTCTTT. Its protein is CASSVGWDIRYTEAFF. Together with reference TRBV9 and TRBJ1-1, the CDR3 gives the full variable domain: DSGVTQTPKHLITATGQRVTLRCSPRSGDLSVYWYQQSLDQGLQFLIQYYNGEERAKGNILERFSAQQFPDLHSELNLSSLELGDSALYFCASSVGWDIRYTEAFFGQGTRLTVV.

The J gene is TRBJ2-5, the V gene TRBV6-5; TRBD2 agrees at 9 bases. V lost 4 bases, J lost 2 bases, and 2 bases stayed unmatched. CDR3 length: 14 residues. CDR1 MNHEY and CDR2 SVGAGI come from the germline V gene. This CDR3 is CASSFAGGQETQYF. The CDR3 DNA follows: TGTGCCAGCAGTTTTGCGGGAGGGCAAGAGACCCAGTACTTC.

The CDR3 region has the DNA TGTGCCAGCAGTTACAGTCTCGGGCCTTTCGGCGGGGAGCTGTTTTTT. As protein: CASSYSLGPFGGELFF. The chain carries TRBV6-2 or TRBV6-3 and TRBJ2-2; no clear D. This CDR3 has 16 residues. The germline gives CDR1 MNHEY, CDR2 SVGEGT. V lost 2 bases and J 7 bases, leaving 17 bases between the germline ends.

This sequence joins TRBV7-3 and TRBJ2-2; the D gene is possibly TRBD1 (5 bases). Trimming removed 5 bases from V and 3 bases from J, with 10 bases in between. The CDR3 is 14 residues long. Looked up from germline, CDR1 is SGHTA and CDR2 is FQGTGA. The CDR3 DNA sequence: TGTGCCAGCAGCCAGGACATCCACACCGGGGAGCTGTTTTTT. Amino acid sequence: CASSQDIHTGELFF.

This clone has only a few counts. The chain has TRBV7-2 and TRBJ1-5; 7 bases are a match to TRBD1. Germline CDR1 reads SGHTA; CDR2 reads FQGNSA. Trimming at V came to 5 bases and at J to 6 bases, leaving 7 bases not matched to a gene. This CDR3 has 14 residues. The DNA of the CDR3 is TGTGCCAGCAGCATGGACAGGCCAGGTCAGCCCCAGCATTTT. Translating it yields CASSMDRPGQPQHF. Supplemented by reference TRBV7-2 and TRBJ1-5, the full variable domain reads GAGVSQSPSNKVTEKGKDVELRCDPISGHTALYWYRQSLGQGLEFLIYFQGNSAPDKSGLPSDRFSAERTGGSVSTLTIQRTQQEDSAVYLCASSMDRPGQPQHFGDGTRLSIL.

The chain carries TRBV23-1 and TRBJ2-6; D is possibly TRBD1 (6 bases). TRBV23-1 is placed among ORFs of uncertain function. Deletions cut 3 bases from V and 8 bases from J, with 20 bases between. This CDR3 has 17 residues. The CDR3: CASSHRVLAGATNVLTF. The DNA for the CDR3 is TGCGCCAGCAGTCATCGGGTACTGGCAGGGGCAACCAACGTCCTGACTTTC.

This rearrangement joins TRBV7-2 to TRBJ2-7; D is unclear. V lost 5 bases, J lost 0 bases, and 11 bases lay in between. Germline loops: CDR1 SGHTA, CDR2 FQGNSA. The CDR3 sequence is 14 residues long. CDR3 region: CASSPDTDSYEQYF. In DNA form, the CDR3 reads TGTGCCAGCAGCCCCGACACCGACTCCTACGAGCAGTACTTC.

V gene TRBV11-3 combines with J gene TRBJ2-7; TRBD1 agrees at 9 bases. The CDR3 is 13 amino acids. V lost 6 bases and J lost 5; bases outside the gene matches: 5. The V gene's germline CDR1 is SGHNT and CDR2 YENEEA. This CDR3 reads CASRPGQGHEQYF. The CDR3 nucleotides read TGTGCCAGCAGGCCGGGACAGGGCCACGAGCAGTACTTC.

This sequence joins TRBV27 and TRBJ1-6; TRBD1 matches 7 bases. Trimming took 6 bases from V and 5 from J; bases not matched to a gene: 7. CDR1 and CDR2 from the germline V gene are MNHEY and SMNVEV (reference sequence). The CDR3 is 15 amino acids. CDR3 nucleotides: TGTGCCAGCAGACCGAACGACAGGGATAATTCACCCCTCCACTTT. Translation gives CASRPNDRDNSPLHF.

V usage is TRBV5-1 and J usage is TRBJ1-6; possibly TRBD1 for D (5 bases). Germline-derived CDR1 and CDR2 are SGHRS and YFSETQ. V was pared by 4 bases and J by 7 bases, with 21 bases between. The CDR3 is 17 amino acids. DNA of the CDR3: TGCGCCAGCAGCATTAACGGACACTCTGGTCGGAATTCACCCCTCCACTTT. Translated, it gives CASSINGHSGRNSPLHF.

The gene calls are TRBV7-6 and TRBJ1-2; D is unresolved. Trimming stripped 1 base from V and 7 bases from J, with 10 bases between. The germline CDR1 and CDR2 sequences are SGHVS and FNYEAQ. The CDR3 is 13 residues long. The DNA of the CDR3 is TGTGCCAGCAGCTTAGGCGGTGGAGCTGGCTACACCTTC. Translating it yields CASSLGGGAGYTF.

The chain uses TRBV24-1 and TRBJ2-7; the match to TRBD1 covers 10 bases. This CDR3 region has 15 residues. Looked up from germline, CDR1 is KGHDR and CDR2 is SFDVKD. V trimming: 3 bases; J trimming: 4 bases; junction bases outside the gene matches: 5. CDR3 loop: CATSDTGTGVYEQYF. The CDR3 nucleotides are TGTGCCACCAGTGATACCGGGACAGGGGTATACGAGCAGTACTTC.

The chain combines TRBV25-1 with TRBJ2-7, with 8 nucleotides matching TRBD1. This CDR3 comprises 13 residues. CDR1 is MGHDK, CDR2 SYGVNS, per germline. The V gene end was trimmed by 4 bases and the J gene end by 3 bases; junction bases not matched to a gene: 2. This CDR3 reads CASSARGHYEQYF. The CDR3 nucleotides are TGTGCCAGCAGTGCCAGGGGGCACTACGAGCAGTACTTC.

The J gene is TRBJ2-2, the V gene TRBV5-1; D possibly corresponds to TRBD2 (5 bases). The CDR3 spans 14 residues. Trimming cost V 4 bases and J 3 bases, with 10 bases left between them. CDR1 and CDR2 from the germline V gene are SGHRS and YFSETQ. This chain's CDR3 is CASSRLADTGELFF. The CDR3 bases are TGCGCCAGCAGCAGGCTAGCTGACACCGGGGAGCTGTTTTTT.

The J gene is TRBJ1-4, the V gene TRBV9, with D perhaps TRBD1 (5 bases). This CDR3 spans 17 amino acids. Trimming removed 3 bases at V and 0 bases at J, with 15 bases between. The germline V gene has CDR1 SGDLS and CDR2 YYNGEE. In DNA, the CDR3 is TGTGCCAGCAGCGGGGACGGTCCCAAGGCAACTAATGAAAAACTGTTTTTT. Its translation: CASSGDGPKATNEKLFF. The full variable domain, its missing parts supplied by reference TRBV9 and TRBJ1-4, is DSGVTQTPKHLITATGQRVTLRCSPRSGDLSVYWYQQSLDQGLQFLIQYYNGEERAKGNILERFSAQQFPDLHSELNLSSLELGDSALYFCASSGDGPKATNEKLFFGSGTQLSVL.

This sequence joins TRBV27 and TRBJ2-1, with 16 bases fitting TRBD2. Per the germline V gene, CDR1 is MNHEY and CDR2 is SMNVEV (reference sequence). V shed 2 bases and J 3 bases; nucleotides not matched to a gene: 10. CDR3 length: 20 residues. CDR3 sequence reads: CASSLNRGLAGGPDYNEQFF. The CDR3 nucleotides read TGTGCCAGCAGTTTAAATCGGGGACTAGCGGGAGGGCCTGACTACAATGAGCAGTTCTTC.

This clone has just a few counts. In DNA, the CDR3 is TGTGCCAGCCTGGGATCGGGGCCCGAGCAGTACTTC. This gives the protein CASLGSGPEQYF. V and J are TRBV19 and TRBJ2-7; the D call may be TRBD1 or TRBD2 (5 bases each). Germline V gene data show CDR1 as LNHDA and CDR2 as SQIVND (reference sequence). The CDR3 spans 12 residues. V gave up 9 bases and J gave up 6 bases, with 15 bases separating them.

V gene TRBV5-4 combines with J gene TRBJ2-7; 7 nucleotides line up with TRBD2. This CDR3 has 14 amino acids. CDR1 SGHNT and CDR2 YYREEE come from the germline V gene (reference sequence). The ends lost 4 bases at V and 3 bases at J; junction bases unmatched: 7. CDR3 in amino acids: CASSNGLDHYEQYF. CDR3 nucleotides: TGTGCCAGCAGCAACGGACTAGACCACTACGAGCAGTACTTC.

The chain recombines TRBV19 with TRBJ2-2; TRBD2 might be the D (6 bases). This CDR3 has 15 residues. V lost 5 bases, J lost 0 bases, and 10 bases lay in between. CDR1 and CDR2 (germline): LNHDA, SQIVND (reference sequence). The CDR3 sequence is CASSPGGTNTGELFF. The CDR3 DNA sequence: TGTGCCAGTAGTCCGGGCGGGACGAACACCGGGGAGCTGTTTTTT.

V and J are TRBV2 and TRBJ2-7; D is undetermined. Between the trimmed V and J ends, which lost 3 bases and 3 bases, there was a span of 9 bases. The germline CDR1 and CDR2 sequences are SNHLY and FYNNEI. The CDR3 has 13 residues. The CDR3 here is CASSEPGIYEQYF. CDR3 sequence (DNA): TGTGCCAGCAGTGAGCCTGGGATCTACGAGCAGTACTTC.

The genes are TRBV12-5 and TRBJ2-5; 13 nucleotides line up with TRBD2. The J segment lost 2 bases and the V segment lost 0 bases, leaving 3 bases of the junction unmatched. This CDR3 spans 17 amino acids. Germline values: CDR1 LGHNT, CDR2 FRNRAP. The CDR3 bases are TGTGCTAGTGGTTTGGTACTACTAGCGGGAGGGCAAGAGACCCAGTACTTC. Its translation: CASGLVLLAGGQETQYF.

This chain connects TRBV7-2 to TRBJ2-7, with D uncertain. The CDR3 contains 13 residues. Germline V gene sequence: CDR1 SGHTA, CDR2 FQGNSA. Trimming took 2 bases from V and 2 from J, leaving 7 bases between them. Written as DNA, the CDR3 is TGTGCCAGCAGCTTAAGCATTACCTACGAGCAGTACTTC. Translation: CASSLSITYEQYF.

V is TRBV5-4 and J is TRBJ2-3; D uncertain. V was cut by 1 base and J by 0 bases, with 6 bases left in between. This CDR3 is built from 14 residues. Germline V gives CDR1 SGHNT, CDR2 YYREEE (reference sequence). The CDR3 protein is CASSLRTSTDTQYF. The CDR3 nucleotides are TGTGCCAGCAGCTTGCGCACTAGCACAGATACGCAGTATTTT.

This clone has just a few counts. The gene calls are TRBV27 and TRBJ2-7, with 9 bases identical to TRBD2. Germline CDR1 and CDR2: MNHEY and SMNVEV (reference sequence). The CDR3 sequence is 16 residues long. The trim removed 4 bases at V and 2 bases at J, leaving 9 bases unmatched. The CDR3 reads CASSWGRTSAPYEQYF. For the CDR3, the DNA is TGTGCCAGCAGTTGGGGCCGGACTAGCGCTCCCTACGAGCAGTACTTC.

This clone showed up just a few times. The chain couples TRBV12-3 or TRBV12-4 to TRBJ1-4, with D unclear. Deletions cut 2 bases from V and 8 bases from J, with 3 bases between. The CDR3 sequence is 11 residues long. The CDR3 region has the DNA TGTGCCAGCAGTTTAAGGGAAAAACTGTTTTTT. This gives the protein CASSLREKLFF.

The V call is TRBV29-1, the J call TRBJ2-1; 10 bases match TRBD2. This CDR3 contains 16 residues. Trimming took 0 bases from V and 9 from J; bases not matched to a gene: 11. Per the germline V gene, CDR1 is SQVTM and CDR2 is ANQGSEA. This chain's CDR3 is CSVEDPLSGRAVEQFF. The CDR3 nucleotides read TGCAGCGTTGAAGACCCCCTCAGCGGGAGGGCCGTTGAGCAGTTCTTC.

This clone appeared a few times. The chain carries TRBV19 and TRBJ2-1; TRBD1 aligns across 9 bases. CDR1 and CDR2 (germline): LNHDA, SQIVND (reference sequence). The CDR3 extends over 19 amino acids. V dropped 0 bases and J dropped 7; count of bases not matched to a gene: 16. The CDR3 DNA reads TGTGCCAGTAGTATAGATCTTACATCGGACAGGGGTTACGGGAATGAGCAGTTCTTC. It encodes CASSIDLTSDRGYGNEQFF.

The J gene is TRBJ1-6, the V gene TRBV3-1 (or the pseudogene TRBV3-2), with D hard to call. The V and J ends lost 5 bases and 5 bases respectively, with 16 bases between them. From germline, CDR1 is LGHDT and CDR2 YNNKEL (reference sequence). The CDR3 spans 16 residues. The CDR3 spells CASSRKFIHHNSPLHF. In DNA form, the CDR3 reads TGTGCCAGCAGCAGGAAGTTCATACATCATAATTCACCCCTCCACTTT.